Listed below are T cell receptor beta chains from one sample, sequenced in a study of blood T cell repertoires in COVID-19. Profiling relied on immunoSEQ multiplex PCR, and the TCRdb table lists in-frame clones only, not all of them. This sample yields 55,000 to 75,000 clones, of which about 80% are seen a single time; around 16% belongs to the top ten. The sample taken for sequencing was peripheral blood. The source is a man older than 75 with active COVID-19. Both conserved end residues are part of each CDR3. The D gene is left open where the match is weak. Rows give clone size only sometimes, using once, few, many, or a class for an expanded clone.

D gene	clone size	V gene	J gene	CDR3 protein	CDR3 DNA
-	-	TRBV9	TRBJ2-6	CASSTQGPNVLTF	TGTGCCAGCAGCACCCAGGGCCCCAACGTCCTGACTTTC
TRBD2	-	TRBV19	TRBJ2-3	CASSMVLAGVTWADTQYF	TGTGCCAGTAGTATGGTACTAGCGGGGGTGACATGGGCAGATACGCAGTATTTT
TRBD2	few	TRBV27	TRBJ2-5	CATSSVGGGQETQYF	TGTGCCACCAGTTCCGTTGGCGGGGGACAAGAGACCCAGTACTTC
-	-	TRBV19	TRBJ1-6	CASNRVGLDNSPLHF	TGTGCCAGTAACAGGGTGGGCTTGGATAATTCACCCCTCCACTTT
-	once	TRBV7-2	TRBJ1-2	CASSPRTDLNYGYTF	TGTGCCAGCAGCCCCCGGACAGACCTTAACTATGGCTACACCTTC
TRBD1	-	TRBV19	TRBJ1-6	CASSISLRLGTGVGSPLHF	TGTGCCAGTAGTATCTCTCTGCGGCTGGGGACAGGGGTAGGTTCACCCCTCCACTTT
-	once	TRBV7-8	TRBJ1-1	CASSSSGWGDTEAFF	TGTGCCAGCAGCTCTAGCGGGTGGGGCGACACTGAAGCTTTCTTT
-	-	TRBV7-8	TRBJ1-1	CASSYSGSRTEAFF	TGTGCCAGCAGCTATTCAGGGTCGCGGACTGAAGCTTTCTTT
TRBD1	-	TRBV10-3	TRBJ1-4	CAIRGTGTRGDEKLFF	TGTGCCATTCGAGGGACAGGGACGAGAGGGGATGAAAAACTGTTTTTT
TRBD2	-	TRBV29-1	TRBJ2-1	CSVASGSVGNEQFF	TGCAGCGTCGCTAGCGGGAGTGTTGGCAATGAGCAGTTCTTC
TRBD1	-	TRBV28	TRBJ1-6	CATKDRGRSPLHF	TGTGCCACCAAGGACAGGGGGCGTTCACCCCTCCACTTT
-	-	TRBV9	TRBJ1-1	CASSIDLMNTEAFF	TGTGCCAGCAGCATAGACTTGATGAACACTGAAGCTTTCTTT
TRBD2	-	TRBV7-2	TRBJ2-3	CASSPRLAGGTDTQYF	TGTGCCAGCAGCCCTCGACTAGCGGGAGGCACAGATACGCAGTATTTT
-	-	TRBV7-9	TRBJ2-1	CASSRLDSHEQFF	TGTGCCAGCAGCCGACTCGACTCCCATGAGCAGTTCTTC
-	-	TRBV6-6	TRBJ1-5	CASSYRGMNQPQHF	TGTGCCAGCAGTTACAGGGGAATGAATCAGCCCCAGCATTTT
-	-	TRBV18	TRBJ2-3	CASSPPRRYSDTQYF	TGTGCCAGCTCACCACCGAGGCGGTATTCAGATACGCAGTATTTT
-	-	TRBV4-1	TRBJ1-4	CASSQAGGRVNEKLFF	TGCGCCAGCAGCCAAGCAGGAGGACGGGTTAATGAAAAACTGTTTTTT
-	-	TRBV6-5	TRBJ2-1	CASRSRVNEQFF	TGTGCCAGCAGATCCAGGGTCAATGAGCAGTTCTTC
-	-	TRBV3-1/TRBV3-2	TRBJ1-3	CASSQDRNTIYF	TGTGCCAGCAGCCAAGATCGGAACACCATATATTTT
-	-	TRBV30	TRBJ1-4	CAWSEQGRSEKLFF	TGTGCCTGGAGTGAACAGGGACGAAGTGAAAAACTGTTTTTT
-	-	TRBV19	TRBJ2-5	CASSIDHVGQGIGETQYF	TGTGCCAGTAGTATAGATCATGTTGGGCAGGGGATTGGTGAGACCCAGTACTTC
-	-	TRBV7-8	TRBJ1-5	CASSLTGSNQPQHF	TGTGCCAGCAGCTTGACAGGTAGCAATCAGCCCCAGCATTTT
-	once	TRBV28	TRBJ2-4	CASSSGLLAKNIQYF	TGTGCCAGCTCATCAGGGCTCCTAGCCAAAAACATTCAGTACTTC
-	-	TRBV5-1	TRBJ1-5	CASSLTGDQPQHF	TGCGCCAGCAGCTTGACGGGGGATCAGCCCCAGCATTTT
TRBD2	-	TRBV6-2/TRBV6-3	TRBJ2-7	CASSSDGGSDYEQYF	TGTGCCAGCAGTTCAGACGGGGGGAGTGACTACGAGCAGTACTTC
TRBD1	-	TRBV12-3/TRBV12-4	TRBJ2-5	CAIQGANQETQYF	TGTGCCATCCAGGGGGCGAACCAAGAGACCCAGTACTTC
-	-	TRBV14	TRBJ2-7	CASSQVQGPNANYEQYF	TGTGCCAGCAGCCAAGTACAGGGCCCCAACGCCAACTACGAGCAGTACTTC
-	many	TRBV5-4	TRBJ2-7	CASSSQGYEQYF	TGTGCCAGCAGCAGCCAGGGTTACGAGCAGTACTTC
-	-	TRBV4-3	TRBJ1-4	CASSHSRTVYNEKLFF	TGCGCCAGCAGCCACTCTAGGACAGTATATAATGAAAAACTGTTTTTT